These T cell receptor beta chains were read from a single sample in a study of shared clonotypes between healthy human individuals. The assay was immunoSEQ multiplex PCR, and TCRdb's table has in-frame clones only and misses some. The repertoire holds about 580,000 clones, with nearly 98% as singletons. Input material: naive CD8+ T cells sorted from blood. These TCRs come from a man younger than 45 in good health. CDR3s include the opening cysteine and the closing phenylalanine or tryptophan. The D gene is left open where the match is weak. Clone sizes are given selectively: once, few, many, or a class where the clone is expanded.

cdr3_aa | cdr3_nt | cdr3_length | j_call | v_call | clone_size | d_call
CASSRVKGLINNEQFF | TGTGCCAGCAGCCGGGTTAAGGGACTCATAAACAATGAGCAGTTCTTC | 16 | TRBJ2-1 | TRBV11-2 | . | .
CASSLETNTEAFF | TGTGCCAGCAGCTTAGAGACGAACACTGAAGCTTTCTTT | 13 | TRBJ1-1 | TRBV13 | . | .
CASSRIGDYSNQPQHF | TGTGCCAGCAGCAGGATAGGGGACTATAGCAATCAGCCCCAGCATTTT | 16 | TRBJ1-5 | TRBV27 | . | .
CASSLQKDEQYF | TGTGCCAGCAGCTTACAGAAGGACGAGCAGTACTTC | 12 | TRBJ2-7 | TRBV5-4 | few | .
CASSHGLAGTDTQYF | TGCGCCAGCAGCCATGGACTAGCGGGCACAGATACGCAGTATTTT | 15 | TRBJ2-3 | TRBV4-1 | . | TRBD2
CSVSSGENTF | TGCAGCGTATCGTCAGGGGAGAACACCTTC | 10 | TRBJ1-2 | TRBV29-1 | . | .
CASGLAGEDEQFF | TGTGCCAGTGGGCTAGCGGGAGAAGATGAGCAGTTCTTC | 13 | TRBJ2-1 | TRBV2 | . | TRBD2
CASSELETQYF | TGCGCCAGCAGTGAATTGGAGACCCAGTACTTC | 11 | TRBJ2-5 | TRBV5-1 | . | .
CASTADAFF | TGTGCCAGCACCGCCGATGCTTTCTTT | 9 | TRBJ1-1 | TRBV6-1 | . | .
CASSVLAVYNEQFF | TGTGCCAGCAGTGTGCTAGCGGTTTACAATGAGCAGTTCTTC | 14 | TRBJ2-1 | TRBV6-1 | . | TRBD2
CASRVGATSTDTQYF | TGTGCCAGCAGAGTTGGCGCTACTAGCACAGATACGCAGTATTTT | 15 | TRBJ2-3 | TRBV5-4 | . | .
CASSTGSGSYNEQFF | TGTGCCAGCAGTACAGGGTCAGGCTCCTACAATGAGCAGTTCTTC | 15 | TRBJ2-1 | TRBV6-5 | once | .
CATSRELTNEQFF | TGTGCCACCAGCAGAGAACTCACCAATGAGCAGTTCTTC | 13 | TRBJ2-1 | TRBV15 | . | .
CASKRDGSYEQYF | TGTGCCAGCAAACGGGACGGCTCCTACGAGCAGTACTTC | 13 | TRBJ2-7 | TRBV6-6 | once | .
CASSTGQAVTGELFF | TGTGCCAGCAGTACGGGACAGGCTGTCACCGGGGAGCTGTTTTTT | 15 | TRBJ2-2 | TRBV27 | . | TRBD1
CASSSRTGASQETQYF | TGTGCCAGCAGTTCCAGGACAGGGGCAAGCCAAGAGACCCAGTACTTC | 16 | TRBJ2-5 | TRBV27 | . | TRBD1
CASRDPGGLETEAFF | TGCGCCAGCAGGGACCCGGGAGGCCTGGAGACTGAAGCTTTCTTT | 15 | TRBJ1-1 | TRBV5-1 | . | .
CASIGGSLPDTQYF | TGTGCCAGCATTGGCGGGAGTCTCCCAGATACGCAGTATTTT | 14 | TRBJ2-3 | TRBV2 | . | TRBD2
CASRDVQETQYF | TGTGCCAGCCGGGACGTCCAAGAGACCCAGTACTTC | 12 | TRBJ2-5 | TRBV27 | . | .